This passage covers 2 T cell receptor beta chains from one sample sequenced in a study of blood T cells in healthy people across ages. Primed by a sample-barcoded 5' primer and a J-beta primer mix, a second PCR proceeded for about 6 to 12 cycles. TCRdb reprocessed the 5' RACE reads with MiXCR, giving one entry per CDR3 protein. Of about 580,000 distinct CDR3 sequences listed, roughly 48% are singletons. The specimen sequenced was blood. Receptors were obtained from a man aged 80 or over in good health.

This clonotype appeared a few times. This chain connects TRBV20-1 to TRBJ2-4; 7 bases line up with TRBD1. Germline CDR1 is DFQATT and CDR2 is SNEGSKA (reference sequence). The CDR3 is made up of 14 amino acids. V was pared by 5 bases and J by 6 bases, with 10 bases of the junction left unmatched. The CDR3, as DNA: TGCAGTGCTGGGGGTGAGACAGGGCGAAACATTCAGTACTTC. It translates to CSAGGETGRNIQYF.

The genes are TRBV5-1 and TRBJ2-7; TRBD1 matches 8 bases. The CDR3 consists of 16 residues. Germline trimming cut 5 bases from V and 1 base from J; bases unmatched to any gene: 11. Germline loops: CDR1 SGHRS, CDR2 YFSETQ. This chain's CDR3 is CASSPVQGAISYEQYF. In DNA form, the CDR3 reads TGCGCCAGCAGTCCCGTGCAGGGGGCGATTTCCTACGAGCAGTACTTC.